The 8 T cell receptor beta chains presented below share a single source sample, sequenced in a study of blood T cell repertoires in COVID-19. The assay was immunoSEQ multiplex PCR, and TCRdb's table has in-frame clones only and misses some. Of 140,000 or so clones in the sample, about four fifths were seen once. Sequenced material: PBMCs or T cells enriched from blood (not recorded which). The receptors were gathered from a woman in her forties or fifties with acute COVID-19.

In DNA form, the CDR3 reads TGTGCCAGCAGAGGACAGGTCTACACTGAAGCTTTCTTT. Its translation is CASRGQVYTEAFF. The J gene is TRBJ1-1, the V gene TRBV6-4; 7 bases match TRBD1. The CDR3 contains 13 residues. The germline CDR1 and CDR2 sequences are MRHNA and SNTAGT. With V trimmed by 6 bases and J by 3 bases, 4 bases remained unmatched.

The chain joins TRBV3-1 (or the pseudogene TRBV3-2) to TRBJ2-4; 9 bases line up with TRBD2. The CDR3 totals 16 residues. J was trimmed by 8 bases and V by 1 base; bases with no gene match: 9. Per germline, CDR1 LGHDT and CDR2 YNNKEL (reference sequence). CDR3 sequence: CASSQGLAGEVDIQYF. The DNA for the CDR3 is TGTGCCAGCAGCCAAGGGTTAGCGGGAGAGGTGGACATTCAGTACTTC.

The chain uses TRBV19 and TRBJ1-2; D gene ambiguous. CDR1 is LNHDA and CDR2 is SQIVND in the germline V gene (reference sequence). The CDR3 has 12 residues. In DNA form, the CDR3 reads TGTGCGGGAGCCAGAGGGAACTATGGCTACACCTTC. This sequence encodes CAGARGNYGYTF.

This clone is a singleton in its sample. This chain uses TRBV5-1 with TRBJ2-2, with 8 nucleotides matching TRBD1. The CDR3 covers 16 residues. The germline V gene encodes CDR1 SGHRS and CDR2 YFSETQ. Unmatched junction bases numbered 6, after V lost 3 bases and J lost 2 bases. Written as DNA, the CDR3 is TGCGCCAGCAGCTCACCCGGGACAGGCAACACCGGGGAGCTGTTTTTT. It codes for CASSSPGTGNTGELFF. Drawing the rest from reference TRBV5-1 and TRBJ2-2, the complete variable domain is KAGVTQTPRYLIKTRGQQVTLSCSPISGHRSVSWYQQTPGQGLQFLFEYFSETQRNKGNFPGRFSGRQFSNSRSEMNVSTLELGDSALYLCASSSPGTGNTGELFFGEGSRLTVL.

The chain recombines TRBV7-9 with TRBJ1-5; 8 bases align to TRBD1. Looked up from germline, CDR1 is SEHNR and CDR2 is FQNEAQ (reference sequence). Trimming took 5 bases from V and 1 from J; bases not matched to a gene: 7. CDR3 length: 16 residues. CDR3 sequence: CASSAGTGASNQPQHF. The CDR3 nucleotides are TGTGCCAGCAGCGCCGGGACAGGAGCGAGCAATCAGCCCCAGCATTTT.

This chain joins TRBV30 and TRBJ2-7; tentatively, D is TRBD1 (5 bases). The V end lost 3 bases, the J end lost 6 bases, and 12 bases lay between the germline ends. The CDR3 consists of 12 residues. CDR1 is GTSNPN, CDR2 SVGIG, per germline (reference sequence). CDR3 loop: CAWSRRQGEQYF. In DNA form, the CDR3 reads TGTGCCTGGAGCCGCCGGCAGGGCGAGCAGTACTTC.

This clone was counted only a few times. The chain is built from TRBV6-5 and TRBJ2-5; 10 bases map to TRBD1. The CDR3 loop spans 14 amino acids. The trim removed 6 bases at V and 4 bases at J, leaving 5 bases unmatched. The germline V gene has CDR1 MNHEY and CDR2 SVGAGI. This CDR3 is CASRRDRGSETQYF. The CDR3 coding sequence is TGTGCCAGCAGACGGGACAGGGGATCAGAGACCCAGTACTTC.

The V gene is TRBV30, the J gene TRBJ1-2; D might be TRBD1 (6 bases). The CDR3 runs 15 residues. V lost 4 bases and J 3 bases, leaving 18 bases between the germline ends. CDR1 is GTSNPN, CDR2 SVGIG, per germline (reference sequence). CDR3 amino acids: CAWTPGQGKDYGYTF. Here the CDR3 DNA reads TGTGCCTGGACTCCGGGGCAGGGGAAAGACTATGGCTACACCTTC.